This T cell receptor (beta chain) was recorded in a study of early T cells in non-severe SARS-CoV-2 infection. This clonotype came up many times. The CDR3 runs to 15 residues. Germline V CDR1 and CDR2: MNHNY, SVGAGI (reference sequence). The V gene lost 3 bases and the J gene lost 1 base, with 11 bases spanning the gap. Each CDR3 protein gets one entry after TCRdb re-called the 5' RACE reads with MiXCR. Of 50,000 to 65,000 distinct CDR3 sequences listed, about an eighth are singletons. Sample: whole blood. The gene calls are TRBV6-6 and TRBJ2-3, with a tentative D call TRBD2 (6 bases). The clonotype originates from an adult who was a healthcare worker with PCR-confirmed SARS-CoV-2 infection or an uninfected control (not recorded which). The CDR3 protein is CASSYPGEGTDTQYF. DNA for the CDR3: TGTGCCAGCAGTTATCCGGGGGAGGGCACAGATACGCAGTATTTT.